This entry concerns a single T cell receptor beta chain. Its specific antigen is unknown. The sample holds no much larger clone one base away, and base qualities are not on file. Sequencing used an Illumina NovaSeq 6000. cDNA libraries for TCRalpha and TCRbeta were prepared by 5'RACE using constant-segment primers, with sample barcodes and unique molecular identifiers added. RNA was extracted from every sample with Trizol reagent. The libraries were amplified in two PCR steps, and the second step added a second sample barcode and Illumina TruSeq adapters. Libraries were sequenced on an Illumina NovaSeq with 2 x 150 bp paired-end reads. The original methods were these. Demultiplexing of reads and collapsing into UMI-guided consensus sequences were performed with migec v1.2.7. With mixcr v2.1.11, UMI consensuses were aligned to TRA and TRB V and J templates and assembled into clonotypes. A clonotype was counted as expanded or contracted only if both edgeR and NoisET called the change significant, with noise models trained on biological replicates. For edgeR calls, the thresholds were a false discovery rate-adjusted p below 0.01 and a log2 fold-change of 1. As an exploratory analysis of dynamics, PCA with hierarchical clustering was applied to max-normalized trajectories of the 1000 most abundant clonotypes. The CD4 or CD8 phenotype of responding clones was assigned using the separately sequenced CD4+ and CD8+ repertoires. The public reads were reanalyzed by TCRdb: fastp trimming at Q25, MiXCR alignment, in-frame beta chains only. Entries are consolidated by CDR3 protein sequence, retaining the most common genes and DNA. The V and J calls reflect TCRdb's pipeline rather than the authors' work. A total of about 500,000 distinct CDR3 sequences appear in this sample, roughly 20% of them only once. 9.5% to 15% of the sample belongs to the ten largest clones.

This sample is drawn from a study of T-cell memory formation after mild COVID-19 (dated by TCRdb to the early 2020s). For context, the study as a whole: TCR sequence clusters from the two donors were largely donor specific. In two donors, T-cell clones that expanded and contracted after mild COVID-19 were followed by sequencing TCRalpha and TCRbeta repertoires longitudinally. The cohort was made up of two young adult volunteers, one female and one male, who were previously healthy.

The investigation overall reported the following: Clones that contracted from day 15 to 85 showed balanced CD4/CD8 phenotypes, whereas a second wave of clones that expanded from day 15 to 37 leaned towards CD4+. Whether the second-wave clones peaking on day 37 were SARS-CoV-2 specific was not confirmed. Some responding clones were found in pre-infection memory, which suggests that pre-existing cross-reactive memory T cells took part in the SARS-CoV-2 response. Only two mild cases were covered by the study, and larger cohorts that include severe cases with pre-infection samples were considered necessary. Contracting CD4+ clones were found mainly in CM and EM memory subsets, while CD8+ clones were enriched in EMRA.

The CDR3 starts with the cysteine, ends with the phenylalanine, and has 13 residues. The sequence is cut down to CDR3 DNA, 39 bases in frame from base 1. V gives up 2 bases and J gives up 3 bases, and the segment between their germline ends measures 11 bases. Reading the germline V gene (reference sequence) gives CDR1 DFQATT and CDR2 SNEGSKA. Ficoll-Paque density gradient centrifugation was used to isolate PBMCs. This TCR was sampled from an adult woman who had mild COVID-19 (a few samples of this study predate the infection). The sample titles of this study are shuffled in the database, so cell type and time point are left out; the donor was told from shared clones. Material for sequencing was PBMCs or a T cell subset sorted from them (not recorded which). The sequence is built from TRBV20-1 and TRBJ2-7; the D region may be TRBD1 or TRBD2, each matching 5 bases equally. In nucleotides, the sequence is TGCAGTGCTAGACTCCGGGGCGACTACGAGCAGTACTTC. Its coded protein is CSARLRGDYEQYF.